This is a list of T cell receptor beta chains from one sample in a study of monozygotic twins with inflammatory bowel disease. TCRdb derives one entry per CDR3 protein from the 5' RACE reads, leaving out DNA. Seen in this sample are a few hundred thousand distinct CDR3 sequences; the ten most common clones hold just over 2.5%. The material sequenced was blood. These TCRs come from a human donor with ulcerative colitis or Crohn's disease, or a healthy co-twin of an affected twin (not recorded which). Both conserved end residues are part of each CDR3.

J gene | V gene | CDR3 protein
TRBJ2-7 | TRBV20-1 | CSAPLVTLQYF
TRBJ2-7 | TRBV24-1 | CATSDRGTASSYEQYF
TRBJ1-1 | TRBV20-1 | CSAERPGGPSEAFF
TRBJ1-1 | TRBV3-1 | CASSPTGQGMNTEAFF
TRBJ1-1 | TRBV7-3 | CASSPDLGPTSEAFF
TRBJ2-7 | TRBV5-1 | CASSLALTSYEQYF
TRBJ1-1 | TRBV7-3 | CASSLMATGGTEAFF
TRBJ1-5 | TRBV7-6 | CASSLASSNQPQHF
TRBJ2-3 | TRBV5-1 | CASSTGVAGNTDTQYF
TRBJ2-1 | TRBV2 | CASSSPDRAEQFF
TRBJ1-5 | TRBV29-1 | CSVRQGFNQPQHF
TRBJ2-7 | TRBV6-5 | CASSRDSNYEQYF
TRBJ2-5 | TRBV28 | CASSLEGQGALETQYF
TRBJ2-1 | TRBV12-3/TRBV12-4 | CASRPAGGLYNEQFF
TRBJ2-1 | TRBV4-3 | CASSQERVAGNEQFF
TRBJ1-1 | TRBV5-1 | CASSLERFEAFF
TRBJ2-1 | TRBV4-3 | CASSQDRTVQFF
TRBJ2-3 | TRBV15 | CATSRDFRLTDTQYF
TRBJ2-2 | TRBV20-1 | CSASVGPVANTGELFF
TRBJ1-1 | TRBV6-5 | CASTTAQNTEAFF
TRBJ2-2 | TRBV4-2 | CATASLALDRGAGELFF
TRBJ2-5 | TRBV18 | CATQPLSGFEETQYF
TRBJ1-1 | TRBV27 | CASSFGTGAARRDTEAFF
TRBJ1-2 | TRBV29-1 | CSGRVNYGYTF
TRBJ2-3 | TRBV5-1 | CASSLFGADTQYF
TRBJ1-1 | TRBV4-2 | CASSQDKTGASTEAFF
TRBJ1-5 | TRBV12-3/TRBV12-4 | CASRRDSNQPQHF
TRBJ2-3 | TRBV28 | CASSFGTSAYF
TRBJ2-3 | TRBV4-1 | CASGQGSLPSTDTQYF
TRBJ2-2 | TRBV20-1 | CSARPTSGVSIGELVF
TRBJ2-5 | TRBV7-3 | CASSQTIRETQYF
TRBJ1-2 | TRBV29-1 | CSVRWGWIGYTF
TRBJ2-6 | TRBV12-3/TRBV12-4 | CASSGTSGANVLTF
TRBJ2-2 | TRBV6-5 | CASSYSVAGELFF
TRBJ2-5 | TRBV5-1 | CASRSGTQETQYF
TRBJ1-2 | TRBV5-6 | CASSLPGQDSYYGYTF
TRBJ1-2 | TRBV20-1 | CSALTGTRRTF
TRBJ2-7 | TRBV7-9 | CASSFRDTPYEQYF
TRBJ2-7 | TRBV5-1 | CASSRFTGGTYEQYF
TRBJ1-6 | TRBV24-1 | CATSGSRDRASPLHF
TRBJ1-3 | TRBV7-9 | CASSLILSSGNTIYF
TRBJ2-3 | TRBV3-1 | CASSQGAPLNTQYF
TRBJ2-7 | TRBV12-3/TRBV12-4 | CASSHGAPYEQYF
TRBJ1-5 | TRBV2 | CASSEGNQPQHF
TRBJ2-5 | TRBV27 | CASSIATKKAQETQYF
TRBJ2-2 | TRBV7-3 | CASSLRGPAGTGELFF
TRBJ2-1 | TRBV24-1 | CATSDRMGRLVNEQFF
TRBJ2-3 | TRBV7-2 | CASSSGYGGLDTQYF
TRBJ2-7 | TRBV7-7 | CASSLATGSNEQYF
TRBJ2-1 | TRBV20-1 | CSARPGLAGGPYNEQFF
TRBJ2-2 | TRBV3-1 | CASQDRSLTNTGELFF
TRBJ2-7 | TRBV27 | CASSWTGGEQYF
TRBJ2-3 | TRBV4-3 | CASSQDQGARGTDTQYF